This TCR beta chain was sequenced during a study of long-term antiretroviral therapy in people with HIV. Study at large: About a decade before 2015, the earliest samples were taken when ART was typically delayed. Whole-study results and caveats: Pre-ART clonal expansions dominated every time point's repertoire. Transplant-donor-level diversity was not reached after ART, though diversity increased.

Samples held about 0.95-11 million cryopreserved PBMC before DNA extraction. This was the immunoSEQ v3.0 assay at survey level. Assay: immunoSEQ multiplex PCR; the TCRdb copy retains only in-frame clones and omits some. The sample includes around 30,000 clones, 85% of them seen just once. Concerning this clone itself: The target antigen is unknown.

The sample consisted of unsorted PBMCs, taken 2.3 years after starting antiretroviral therapy. This receptor was taken from a man aged 40-49 years with HIV.

The CDR3 protein is CASSTEDRETQYF. The CDR3 DNA follows: TGTGCCAGCAGTACAGAGGATCGAGAGACCCAGTACTTC. The chain recombines TRBV5-6 with TRBJ2-5; the D is unclear. The ends were cut back, 5 bases at V and 4 bases at J, with 12 bases in the middle. CDR1 and CDR2 (germline): SGHDT, YYEEEE. The CDR3 covers 13 residues.